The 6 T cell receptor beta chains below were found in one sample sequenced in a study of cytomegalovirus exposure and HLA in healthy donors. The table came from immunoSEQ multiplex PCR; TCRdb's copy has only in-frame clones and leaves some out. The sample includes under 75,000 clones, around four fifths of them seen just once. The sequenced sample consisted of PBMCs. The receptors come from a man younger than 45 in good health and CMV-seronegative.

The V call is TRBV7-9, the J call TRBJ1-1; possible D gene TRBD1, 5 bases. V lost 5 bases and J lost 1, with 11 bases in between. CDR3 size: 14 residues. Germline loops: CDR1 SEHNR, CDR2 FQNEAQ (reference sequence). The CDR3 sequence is CASSPTRENTEAFF. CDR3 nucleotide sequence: TGTGCCAGCAGCCCAACCAGGGAGAACACTGAAGCTTTCTTT.

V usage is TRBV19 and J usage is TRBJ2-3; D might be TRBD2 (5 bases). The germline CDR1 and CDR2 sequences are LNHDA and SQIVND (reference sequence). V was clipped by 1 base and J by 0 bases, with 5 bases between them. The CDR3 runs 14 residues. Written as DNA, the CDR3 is TGTGCCAGTAGTATAGCGGGGAGCACAGATACGCAGTATTTT. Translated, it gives CASSIAGSTDTQYF. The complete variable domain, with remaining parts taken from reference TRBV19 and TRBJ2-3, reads DGGITQSPKYLFRKEGQNVTLSCEQNLNHDAMYWYRQDPGQGLRLIYYSQIVNDFQKGDIAEGYSVSREKKESFPLTVTSAQKNPTAFYLCASSIAGSTDTQYFGPGTRLTVL.

In nucleotides, the CDR3 is TGTGCCAGCAGCGGACCTAAGACAGGGCAAACTGAAGCTTTCTTT. This sequence encodes CASSGPKTGQTEAFF. This chain uses TRBV2 with TRBJ1-1; 7 nucleotides align to TRBD1. The V segment lost 6 bases and the J segment 5 bases; nucleotides outside the gene matches: 12. This CDR3 has 15 amino acids. The germline CDR1 and CDR2 sequences are SNHLY and FYNNEI.

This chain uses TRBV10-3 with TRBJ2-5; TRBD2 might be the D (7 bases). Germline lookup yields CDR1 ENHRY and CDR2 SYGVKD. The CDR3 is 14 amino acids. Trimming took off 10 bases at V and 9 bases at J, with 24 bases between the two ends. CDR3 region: CATRPGGAGGAQYF. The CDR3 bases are TGTGCCACGCGCCCGGGGGGCGCTGGGGGGGCCCAGTACTTC.

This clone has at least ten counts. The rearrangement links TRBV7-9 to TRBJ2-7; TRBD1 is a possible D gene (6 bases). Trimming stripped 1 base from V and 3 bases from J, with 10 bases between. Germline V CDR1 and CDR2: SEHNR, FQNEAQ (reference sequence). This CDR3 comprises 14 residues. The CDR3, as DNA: TGTGCCAGCAGCTTAGGGACAGCGAACTACGAGCAGTACTTC. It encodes CASSLGTANYEQYF.

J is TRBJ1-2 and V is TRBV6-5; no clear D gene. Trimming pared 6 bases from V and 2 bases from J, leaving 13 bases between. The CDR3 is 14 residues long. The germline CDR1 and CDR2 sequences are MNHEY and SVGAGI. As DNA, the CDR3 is TGTGCCAGCAGGCCAGCGGGATTCAACTATGGCTACACCTTC. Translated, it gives CASRPAGFNYGYTF.